The 14 T cell receptor beta chains listed next were all sequenced from one sample in a study of blood T cells in healthy people across ages. Through a sample-barcoded 5' primer and a J-beta primer mix, a second PCR was run for roughly 6 to 11 cycles. MiXCR was run by TCRdb on the 5' RACE reads, yielding one entry per CDR3 protein. The table includes approximately 1,000,000 distinct CDR3 sequences, around two fifths detected once. The specimen was blood. These receptors all stem from a man aged 18-30 years in good health.

This clonotype was observed a handful of times. J is TRBJ1-2 and V is TRBV5-1; 7 bases match TRBD1. CDR1 SGHRS and CDR2 YFSETQ come from the germline V gene. J gave up 0 bases and V 0 bases, and 5 bases lay outside the gene matches. The CDR3 consists of 16 residues. CDR3 coding DNA: TGCGCCAGCAGCTTGGGCGCGACAGGGCCTAACTATGGCTACACCTTC. Its translation is CASSLGATGPNYGYTF.

This clonotype was seen a few times. The J gene is TRBJ2-1, the V gene TRBV12-3 or TRBV12-4; 12 bases agree with TRBD2. The CDR3 length is 16 residues. Germline trimming cut 5 bases from V and 4 bases from J; bases unmatched to any gene: 6. The CDR3 DNA reads TGTGCCAGCAGTCTTCGGACTAGCGGGGTTTACAATGAGCAGTTCTTC. Protein sequence: CASSLRTSGVYNEQFF.

This clonotype showed up just a few times. This chain joins TRBV7-3 and TRBJ2-3; 8 bases map to TRBD1. Germline loops: CDR1 SGHTA, CDR2 FQGTGA. CDR3 length: 15 residues. J gave up 2 bases and V 2 bases, and 3 bases lay outside the gene matches. The DNA of the CDR3 is TGTGCCAGCAGCTTACAGGGGGCGGACACAGATACGCAGTATTTT. It translates to CASSLQGADTDTQYF.

J is TRBJ2-4 and V is TRBV7-2, with 8 bases aligning to TRBD1. Gene TRBJ2-7 matches the end of the DNA better, so the J call may be wrong. This CDR3 contains 17 residues. CDR1 SGHTA and CDR2 FQGNSA come from the germline V gene. This CDR3 reads CASSLGSGTGRFYEQYF. The CDR3 DNA is TGTGCCAGCAGCTTAGGATCCGGGACAGGACGATTCTACGAGCAGTACTTC.

The rearrangement joins TRBV5-1 to TRBJ2-5; D may match TRBD1 or TRBD2 (5 bases each). The CDR3 is made up of 14 amino acids. Germline CDR1 SGHRS, CDR2 YFSETQ. The V end was cut by 4 bases, the J end by 2 bases, with 12 bases between. CDR3 sequence (DNA): TGCGCCAGCAGCCATGGGACCAGACAAGAGACCCAGTACTTC. Translation: CASSHGTRQETQYF. Full variable domain (outside the CDR3, taken from reference TRBV5-1 and TRBJ2-5): KAGVTQTPRYLIKTRGQQVTLSCSPISGHRSVSWYQQTPGQGLQFLFEYFSETQRNKGNFPGRFSGRQFSNSRSEMNVSTLELGDSALYLCASSHGTRQETQYFGPGTRLLVL.

V gene TRBV7-6 combines with J gene TRBJ1-1, with 7 bases that match TRBD1. Losses at the gene ends were 5 bases for V and 1 base for J; bases not matched to a gene: 7. Germline assignment: CDR1 SGHVS and CDR2 FNYEAQ. This CDR3 comprises 15 residues. The CDR3 DNA follows: TGTGCCAGCAGCGCTCAGACAGGGAGGAACACTGAAGCTTTCTTT. Its protein is CASSAQTGRNTEAFF.

This clonotype was detected only a few times. The chain is built from TRBV5-1 and TRBJ2-3; the D is unclear. CDR1 is SGHRS and CDR2 is YFSETQ in the germline V gene. Trimming took off 1 base at V and 3 bases at J, with 6 bases between the two ends. This CDR3 has 13 residues. The CDR3 sequence is CASSLQRTDTQYF. CDR3 coding DNA: TGCGCCAGCAGCTTGCAAAGGACAGATACGCAGTATTTT. Drawing the rest from reference TRBV5-1 and TRBJ2-3, the complete variable domain is KAGVTQTPRYLIKTRGQQVTLSCSPISGHRSVSWYQQTPGQGLQFLFEYFSETQRNKGNFPGRFSGRQFSNSRSEMNVSTLELGDSALYLCASSLQRTDTQYFGPGTRLTVL.

This clonotype was detected only a few times. The chain uses TRBV4-2 and TRBJ2-7; D remains ambiguous. The V and J ends lost 4 bases and 0 bases respectively, with 13 bases between them. Germline V gives CDR1 LGHNA, CDR2 YNFKEQ. The CDR3 length is 15 residues. The CDR3: CASSRFQAGSYEQYF. Here the CDR3 DNA reads TGTGCCAGCAGCCGTTTTCAGGCAGGCTCCTACGAGCAGTACTTC.

This chain links TRBV20-1 with TRBJ2-5, with 7 bases matching TRBD2. This CDR3 spans 15 amino acids. Trimming took 1 base from V and 5 from J; bases not matched to a gene: 10. Germline V gives CDR1 DFQATT, CDR2 SNEGSKA (reference sequence). The CDR3 nucleotides read TGCAGTGCTAGAGGGGGGGGTGTACCATCGGAGACCCAGTACTTC. It yields the protein CSARGGGVPSETQYF.

The J gene is TRBJ1-6, the V gene TRBV5-1, with D perhaps matching TRBD1 (6 bases). The CDR3 loop spans 14 amino acids. V lost 4 bases to trimming and J lost 7 bases, with 12 bases between them. Germline loops: CDR1 SGHRS, CDR2 YFSETQ. This CDR3 reads CASSLDSGNSPLHF. Here the CDR3 DNA reads TGCGCCAGCAGCCTGGACAGTGGGAATTCACCCCTCCACTTT.

This clonotype occurred a few times. The chain is built from TRBV7-2 and TRBJ2-1, with D perhaps matching TRBD1 (6 bases). This CDR3 has 15 residues. Germline V gene lookup returns CDR1 SGHTA and CDR2 FQGNSA. V gave up 10 bases and J gave up 3 bases, with 19 bases separating them. CDR3 in DNA: TGTGCCATCCTAATATGGGGGCCGGACTACAATGAGCAGTTCTTC. It translates to CAILIWGPDYNEQFF.

The chain joins TRBV20-1 to TRBJ2-3; D possibly corresponds to TRBD2 (6 bases). This CDR3 is 15 amino acids long. Trimming left V 6 bases short and J 2 bases short, with 18 bases between. The germline V gene has CDR1 DFQATT and CDR2 SNEGSKA (reference sequence). The CDR3 is CSAPPPGLFTDTQYF. The CDR3 DNA is TGCAGTGCCCCACCCCCGGGACTCTTCACAGATACGCAGTATTTT.

CDR3: CASSFGRGPNQPQHF. CDR3 nucleotides: TGTGCCAGCAGTTTTGGCCGGGGCCCCAATCAGCCCCAGCATTTT. The chain recombines TRBV12-3 or TRBV12-4 with TRBJ1-5, with TRBD1 as a possible D gene (5 bases). Trimming pared 3 bases from V and 3 bases from J, leaving 12 bases between. This CDR3 spans 15 amino acids.

The chain uses TRBV27 and TRBJ2-2; D remains ambiguous. The CDR3 is made up of 12 amino acids. Trimming pared 7 bases from V and 5 bases from J, leaving 8 bases between. Per germline, CDR1 MNHEY and CDR2 SMNVEV (reference sequence). The CDR3 DNA is TGTGCCAGCACCTCGGGTACCGGGGAGCTGTTTTTT. It specifies CASTSGTGELFF.